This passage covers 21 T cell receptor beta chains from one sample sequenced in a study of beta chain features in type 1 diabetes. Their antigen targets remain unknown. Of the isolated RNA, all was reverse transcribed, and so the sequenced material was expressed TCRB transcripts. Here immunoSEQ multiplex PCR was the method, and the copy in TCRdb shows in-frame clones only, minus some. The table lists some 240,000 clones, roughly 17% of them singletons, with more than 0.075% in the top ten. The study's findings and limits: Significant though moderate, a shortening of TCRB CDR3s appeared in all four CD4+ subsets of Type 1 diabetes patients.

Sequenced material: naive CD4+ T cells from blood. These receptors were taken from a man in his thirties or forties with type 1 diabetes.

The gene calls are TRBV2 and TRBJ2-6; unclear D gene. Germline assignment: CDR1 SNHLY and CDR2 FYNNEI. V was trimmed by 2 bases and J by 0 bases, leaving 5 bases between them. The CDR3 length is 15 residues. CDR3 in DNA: TGTGCCAGCAGTGAATTGTCCTCTGGGGCCAACGTCCTGACTTTC. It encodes CASSELSSGANVLTF.

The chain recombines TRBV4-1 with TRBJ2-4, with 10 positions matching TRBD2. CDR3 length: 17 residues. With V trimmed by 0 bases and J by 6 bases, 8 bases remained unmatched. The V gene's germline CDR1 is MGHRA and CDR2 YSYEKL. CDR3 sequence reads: CASSQEQREGNPNIQYF. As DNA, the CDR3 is TGCGCCAGCAGCCAAGAGCAGCGGGAGGGAAATCCAAACATTCAGTACTTC.

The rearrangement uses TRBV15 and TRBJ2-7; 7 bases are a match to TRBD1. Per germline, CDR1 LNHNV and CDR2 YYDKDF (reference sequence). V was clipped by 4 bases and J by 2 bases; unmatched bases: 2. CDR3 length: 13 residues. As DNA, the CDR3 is TGTGCCACCAGCAAGGGACAGACCTACGAGCAGTACTTC. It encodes CATSKGQTYEQYF.

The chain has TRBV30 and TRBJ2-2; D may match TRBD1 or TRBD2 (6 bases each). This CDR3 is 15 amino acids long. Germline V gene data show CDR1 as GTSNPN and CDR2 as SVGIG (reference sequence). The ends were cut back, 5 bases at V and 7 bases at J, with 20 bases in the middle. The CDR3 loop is CAWGNAGQRSGELFF. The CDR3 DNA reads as TGTGCCTGGGGAAACGCGGGACAAAGGAGCGGGGAGCTGTTTTTT.

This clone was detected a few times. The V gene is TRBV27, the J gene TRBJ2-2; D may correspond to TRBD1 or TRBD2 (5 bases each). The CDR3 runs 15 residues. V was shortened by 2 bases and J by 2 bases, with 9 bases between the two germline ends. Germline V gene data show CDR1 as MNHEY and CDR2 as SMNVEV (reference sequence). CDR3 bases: TGTGCCAGCAGTTTACGGGGCGGAAACACCGGGGAGCTGTTTTTT. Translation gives CASSLRGGNTGELFF.

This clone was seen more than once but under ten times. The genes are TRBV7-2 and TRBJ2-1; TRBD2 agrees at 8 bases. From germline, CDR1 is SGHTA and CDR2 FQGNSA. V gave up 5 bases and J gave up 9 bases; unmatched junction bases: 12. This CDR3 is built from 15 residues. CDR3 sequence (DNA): TGTGCCAGCAGCACGGGACTAGGGAATCACGGTGAGCAGTTCTTC. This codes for CASSTGLGNHGEQFF.

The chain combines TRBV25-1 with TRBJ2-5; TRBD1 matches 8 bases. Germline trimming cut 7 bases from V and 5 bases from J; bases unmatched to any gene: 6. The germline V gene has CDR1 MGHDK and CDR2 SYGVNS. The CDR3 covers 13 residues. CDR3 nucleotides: TGTGCCAGCAACCAGGGGGCGAGGGAGACCCAGTACTTC. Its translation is CASNQGARETQYF.

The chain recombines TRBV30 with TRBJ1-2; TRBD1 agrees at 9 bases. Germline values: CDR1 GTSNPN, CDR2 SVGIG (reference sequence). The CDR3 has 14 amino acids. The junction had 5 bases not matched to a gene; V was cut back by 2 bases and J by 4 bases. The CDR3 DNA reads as TGTGCCTGGAGTTATACAGGGGGCATCTATGGCTACACCTTC. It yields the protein CAWSYTGGIYGYTF.

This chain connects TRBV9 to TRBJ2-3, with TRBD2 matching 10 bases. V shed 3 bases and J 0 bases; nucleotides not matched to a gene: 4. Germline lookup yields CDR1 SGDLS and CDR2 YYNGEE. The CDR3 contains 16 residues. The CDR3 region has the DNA TGTGCCAGCAGCGACGGACTAGCGGCCAGCACAGATACGCAGTATTTT. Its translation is CASSDGLAASTDTQYF.

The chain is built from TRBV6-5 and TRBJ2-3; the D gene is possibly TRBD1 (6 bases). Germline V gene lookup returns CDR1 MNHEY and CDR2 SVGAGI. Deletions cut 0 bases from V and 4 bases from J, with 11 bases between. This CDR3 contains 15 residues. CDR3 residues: CASSYSGTSPDTQYF. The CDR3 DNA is TGTGCCAGCAGTTACTCAGGGACAAGCCCAGATACGCAGTATTTT.

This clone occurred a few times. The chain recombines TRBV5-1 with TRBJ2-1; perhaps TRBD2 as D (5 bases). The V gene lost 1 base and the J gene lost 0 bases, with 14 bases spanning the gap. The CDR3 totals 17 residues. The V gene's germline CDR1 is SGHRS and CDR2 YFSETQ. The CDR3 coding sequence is TGCGCCAGCAGCTTGAGGCGGGCGGAGAGCTCCTACAATGAGCAGTTCTTC. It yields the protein CASSLRRAESSYNEQFF. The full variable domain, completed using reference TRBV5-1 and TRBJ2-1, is KAGVTQTPRYLIKTRGQQVTLSCSPISGHRSVSWYQQTPGQGLQFLFEYFSETQRNKGNFPGRFSGRQFSNSRSEMNVSTLELGDSALYLCASSLRRAESSYNEQFFGPGTRLTVL.

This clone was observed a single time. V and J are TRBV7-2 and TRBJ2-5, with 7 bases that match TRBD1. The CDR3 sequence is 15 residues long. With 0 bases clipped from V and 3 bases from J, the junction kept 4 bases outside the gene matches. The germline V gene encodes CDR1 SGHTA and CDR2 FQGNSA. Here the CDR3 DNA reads TGTGCCAGCAGCTTAGCGCTACAGGGGAAAGAGACCCAGTACTTC. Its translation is CASSLALQGKETQYF.

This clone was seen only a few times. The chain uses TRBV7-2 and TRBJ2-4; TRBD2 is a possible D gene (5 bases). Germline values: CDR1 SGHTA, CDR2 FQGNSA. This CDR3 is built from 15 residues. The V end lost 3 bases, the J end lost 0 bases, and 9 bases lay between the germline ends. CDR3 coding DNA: TGTGCCAGCAGCTTTGGCGGGCTAGCCAAAAACATTCAGTACTTC. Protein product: CASSFGGLAKNIQYF.

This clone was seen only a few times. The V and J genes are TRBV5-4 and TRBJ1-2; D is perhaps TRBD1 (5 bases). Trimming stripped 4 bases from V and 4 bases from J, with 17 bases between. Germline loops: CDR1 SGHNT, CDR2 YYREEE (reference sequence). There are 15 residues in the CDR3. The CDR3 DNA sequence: TGTGCCAGCAGCCTAACAGGACTCGAGATCTATGGCTACACCTTC. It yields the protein CASSLTGLEIYGYTF.

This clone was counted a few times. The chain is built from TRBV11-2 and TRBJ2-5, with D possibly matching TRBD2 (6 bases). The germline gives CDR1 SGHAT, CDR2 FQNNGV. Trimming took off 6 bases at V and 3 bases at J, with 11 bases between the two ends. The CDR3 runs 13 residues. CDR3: CASSLGRKETQYF. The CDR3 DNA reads TGTGCCAGCAGTCTGGGGAGGAAAGAGACCCAGTACTTC.

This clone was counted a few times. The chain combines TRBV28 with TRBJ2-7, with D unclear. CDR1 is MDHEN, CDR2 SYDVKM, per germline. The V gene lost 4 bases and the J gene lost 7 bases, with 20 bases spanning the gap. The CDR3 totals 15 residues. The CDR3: CASSSAGPPVEEQYF. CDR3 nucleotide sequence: TGTGCCAGCAGTTCTGCCGGGCCTCCGGTGGAGGAGCAGTACTTC. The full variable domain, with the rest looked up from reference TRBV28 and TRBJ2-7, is DVKVTQSSRYLVKRTGEKVFLECVQDMDHENMFWYRQDPGLGLRLIYFSYDVKMKEKGDIPEGYSVSREKKERFSLILESASTNQTSMYLCASSSAGPPVEEQYFGPGTRLTVT.

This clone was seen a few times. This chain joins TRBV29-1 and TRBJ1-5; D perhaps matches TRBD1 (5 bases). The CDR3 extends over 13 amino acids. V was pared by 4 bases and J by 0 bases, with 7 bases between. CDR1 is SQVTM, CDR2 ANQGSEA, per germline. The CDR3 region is CSVVTDSNQPQHF. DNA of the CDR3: TGCAGCGTTGTGACAGATAGCAATCAGCCCCAGCATTTT.

The CDR3 spells CASSGRQGRGGEQFF. In nucleotides, the CDR3 is TGTGCCAGCAGCGGCCGACAGGGCAGAGGGGGTGAGCAGTTCTTC. The chain recombines TRBV7-9 with TRBJ2-1; 7 bases align to TRBD1. Germline loops: CDR1 SEHNR, CDR2 FQNEAQ (reference sequence). The CDR3 contains 15 residues. Trimming removed 5 bases from V and 9 bases from J; junction bases left unmatched: 13.

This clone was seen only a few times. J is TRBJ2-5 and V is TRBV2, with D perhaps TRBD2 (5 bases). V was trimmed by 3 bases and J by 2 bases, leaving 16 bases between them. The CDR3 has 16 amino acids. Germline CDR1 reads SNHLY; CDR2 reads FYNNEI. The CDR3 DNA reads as TGTGCCAGCAGTGATCTTGTGGGAGAGTTTCAAGAGACCCAGTACTTC. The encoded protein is CASSDLVGEFQETQYF.

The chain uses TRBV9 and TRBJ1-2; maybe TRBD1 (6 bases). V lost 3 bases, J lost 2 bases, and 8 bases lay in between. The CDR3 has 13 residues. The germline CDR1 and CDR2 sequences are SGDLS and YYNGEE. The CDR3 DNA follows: TGTGCCAGCAGCGGTACAGGGAACTATGGCTACACCTTC. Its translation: CASSGTGNYGYTF.

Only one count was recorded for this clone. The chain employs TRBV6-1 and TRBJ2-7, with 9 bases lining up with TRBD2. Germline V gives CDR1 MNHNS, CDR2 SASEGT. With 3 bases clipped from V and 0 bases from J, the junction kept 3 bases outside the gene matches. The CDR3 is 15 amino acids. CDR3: CASSDFSGSSYEQYF. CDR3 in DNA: TGTGCCAGCAGTGATTTTAGCGGGAGCTCCTACGAGCAGTACTTC.